This passage covers 31 T cell receptor beta chains from one sample sequenced in a study of T cell repertoires in breast cancer. The expanded emulsion RT-PCR method captured paired alpha and beta chains from CD8+ T cells. Blocking oligonucleotides added to a second nested PCR suppressed unpaired genes. TCRdb reprocessed the emulsion pairing reads via MiXCR and lists one record per CDR3 protein. The table includes roughly 40,000 distinct CDR3 sequences, about 50% detected once. The source material was CD8+ T cells. The receptors derive from a pool of human donors with breast cancer or a healthy control (not recorded which).

The rearrangement links TRBV20-1 to TRBJ2-7; D gene uncertain. V was clipped by 0 bases and J by 3 bases, with 12 bases between them. The CDR3 is 14 amino acids. The germline CDR1 and CDR2 sequences are DFQATT and SNEGSKA (reference sequence). The CDR3 DNA reads as TGCAGTGCTAGAGATCCGAGCCAGAGCTACGAGCAGTACTTC. Protein product: CSARDPSQSYEQYF.

The chain uses TRBV2 and TRBJ1-1, with D unclear. Germline V lookup: CDR1 SNHLY, CDR2 FYNNEI. This CDR3 is 14 amino acids long. The V end lost 4 bases, the J end lost 4 bases, and 13 bases lay between the germline ends. The CDR3 coding sequence is TGTGCCAGCAGTGCCACGGAGGCGGTCACTGAAGCTTTCTTT. Its protein is CASSATEAVTEAFF.

A few counts support this clonotype. The chain carries TRBV5-4 and TRBJ2-4; D may be TRBD2 (6 bases). The V and J ends lost 0 bases and 7 bases respectively, with 17 bases between them. Germline assignment: CDR1 SGHNT and CDR2 YYREEE (reference sequence). This CDR3 spans 16 amino acids. The CDR3 nucleotides are TGTGCCAGCAGCTTGGACGGAGGCGGGGTGAGGAACATTCAGTACTTC. It specifies CASSLDGGGVRNIQYF. The variable domain in full, with the rest retrieved from reference TRBV5-4 and TRBJ2-4, is ETGVTQSPTHLIKTRGQQVTLRCSSQSGHNTVSWYQQALGQGPQFIFQYYREEENGRGNFPPRFSGLQFPNYSSELNVNALELDDSALYLCASSLDGGGVRNIQYFGAGTRLSVL.

The CDR3 protein is CASSLASGIVYNEQFF. The CDR3 coding sequence is TGTGCCAGCAGTTTAGCTAGCGGGATCGTCTACAATGAGCAGTTCTTC. The chain employs TRBV27 and TRBJ2-1, with 9 bases identical to TRBD2. V dropped 2 bases and J dropped 3; count of bases not matched to a gene: 5. The CDR3 spans 16 residues. CDR1 MNHEY and CDR2 SMNVEV come from the germline V gene (reference sequence).

V usage is TRBV6-1 and J usage is TRBJ2-7; either TRBD1 or TRBD2 may supply D (5 bases each). There are 11 residues in the CDR3. With 8 bases removed from V and 9 bases from J, the gap between germline ends came to 14 bases. In germline, CDR1 is MNHNS, CDR2 SASEGT. For the CDR3, the DNA is TGTGCCAGCGGGACGGGGACCTTGCAGTACTTC. Its protein is CASGTGTLQYF.

The chain is built from TRBV30 and TRBJ1-2; D is unresolved. The CDR3 consists of 13 residues. Germline loops: CDR1 GTSNPN, CDR2 SVGIG (reference sequence). Trimming cost V 5 bases and J 2 bases, with 12 bases left between them. CDR3 sequence reads: CAWGLASNYGYTF. As DNA, the CDR3 is TGTGCCTGGGGTCTCGCCAGCAACTATGGCTACACCTTC.

This clonotype has a handful of counts. The rearrangement links TRBV4-1 to TRBJ2-3; 13 nucleotides match TRBD2. CDR3 length: 18 residues. Germline trimming cut 3 bases from V and 0 bases from J; bases unmatched to any gene: 6. Germline V gene sequence: CDR1 MGHRA, CDR2 YSYEKL. CDR3 nucleotides: TGCGCCAGCAGCCACGGGACTAGCGGGATGTACAGCACAGATACGCAGTATTTT. Translation: CASSHGTSGMYSTDTQYF.

The chain is built from TRBV11-3 and TRBJ1-2; tentative D call: TRBD1 (6 bases). CDR1 is SGHNT, CDR2 YENEEA, per germline. This CDR3 comprises 14 residues. Trimming left V 0 bases short and J 8 bases short, with 13 bases between. CDR3 nucleotides: TGTGCCAGCAGCTTAGATCGGGCAGGGGTCGGCTACACCTTC. Amino acids: CASSLDRAGVGYTF.

This clonotype was found a few times. The gene calls are TRBV6-1 and TRBJ2-3, with TRBD1 matching 8 bases. V was clipped by 7 bases and J by 4 bases; unmatched bases: 10. This CDR3 contains 15 residues. Germline V lookup: CDR1 MNHNS, CDR2 SASEGT. The CDR3 DNA reads TGTGCCAGCAAGGACTGGACAGGGAGCCCAGATACGCAGTATTTT. This codes for CASKDWTGSPDTQYF.

The V call is TRBV20-1, the J call TRBJ2-5; D possibly corresponds to TRBD1 (6 bases). CDR1 is DFQATT and CDR2 is SNEGSKA in the germline V gene (reference sequence). V dropped 5 bases and J dropped 4 bases, with 14 bases sitting between them. CDR3 length: 13 residues. CDR3 in amino acids: CSARDMGRETQYF. The CDR3 coding sequence is TGCAGTGCTCGGGACATGGGGCGAGAGACCCAGTACTTC.

V gene TRBV7-3 combines with J gene TRBJ2-1, with a possible D match to TRBD1 (6 bases). The CDR3 has 15 residues. Germline CDR1 and CDR2: SGHTA and FQGTGA. The germline V and J ends were trimmed by 5 bases and 2 bases, with 13 bases remaining between them. As DNA, the CDR3 is TGTGCCAGCAGCCGAACCGGGACAACCTACAATGAGCAGTTCTTC. It specifies CASSRTGTTYNEQFF.

The chain links TRBV6-6 to TRBJ1-5; possible D gene TRBD1, 5 bases. The germline V gene has CDR1 MNHNY and CDR2 SVGAGI (reference sequence). The V end lost 2 bases, the J end lost 8 bases, and 13 bases lay between the germline ends. The CDR3 consists of 14 residues. CDR3 loop: CASSYPGVFEPQHF. DNA of the CDR3: TGTGCCAGCAGTTACCCGGGGGTTTTTGAGCCCCAGCATTTT.

This chain links TRBV10-3 with TRBJ2-7; 8 bases align to TRBD1. CDR3 size: 14 residues. Losses at the gene ends were 6 bases for V and 3 bases for J; bases not matched to a gene: 7. Germline-derived CDR1 and CDR2 are ENHRY and SYGVKD. The CDR3 coding sequence is TGTGCCATCAGGGGGACAGGCCCCCTCTACGAGCAGTACTTC. As protein: CAIRGTGPLYEQYF.

The genes are TRBV3-1 and TRBJ1-1, with TRBD1 as a possible D gene (6 bases). Per the germline V gene, CDR1 is LGHDT and CDR2 is YNNKEL (reference sequence). This CDR3 has 15 residues. V was cut by 3 bases and J by 4 bases, with 15 bases left in between. The CDR3 DNA sequence: TGTGCCAGCAGCCAGGGGGGGCGTTTGCTCACTGAAGCTTTCTTT. This sequence encodes CASSQGGRLLTEAFF.

Comments on this clonotype: Germline and junction disagree at one end, which may indicate a read error. The J gene is TRBJ2-7, the V gene TRBV19, with a weak D call TRBD2 (6 bases). Per germline, CDR1 LNHDA and CDR2 SQIVND (reference sequence). The length of the CDR3 is 15 residues. The CDR3: CASSMGPGSSYEQHF. CDR3 bases: TGTGCCAGTAGTATGGGCCCCGGGAGCTCCTACGAGCAGCACTTC.

The chain carries TRBV5-1 and TRBJ2-3; D is possibly TRBD2 (5 bases). The CDR3 contains 16 residues. V was shortened by 0 bases and J by 4 bases, with 15 bases between the two germline ends. Per the germline V gene, CDR1 is SGHRS and CDR2 is YFSETQ. The CDR3 coding sequence is TGCGCCAGCAGCTTGGATCGGCCTACCGGGGCAGATACGCAGTATTTT. Encoded protein: CASSLDRPTGADTQYF.

The chain employs TRBV29-1 and TRBJ2-5; maybe TRBD2 (6 bases). This CDR3 is 12 amino acids long. V was pared by 4 bases and J by 4 bases, with 10 bases between. Germline-derived CDR1 and CDR2 are SQVTM and ANQGSEA. The DNA for the CDR3 is TGCAGCGTTGGTCCCGGGGGAGAGACCCAGTACTTC. This translates into CSVGPGGETQYF.

The chain couples TRBV20-1 to TRBJ2-7; 8 nucleotides agree with TRBD1. With 6 bases clipped from V and 5 bases from J, the junction kept 3 bases outside the gene matches. The CDR3 covers 11 residues. Per the germline V gene, CDR1 is DFQATT and CDR2 is SNEGSKA (reference sequence). CDR3 bases: TGCAGTGCGGTCAGGGGGCACGAGCAGTACTTC. As protein: CSAVRGHEQYF.

The rearrangement uses TRBV29-1 and TRBJ2-7; 10 bases fit TRBD1. Germline V gene data show CDR1 as SQVTM and CDR2 as ANQGSEA. The CDR3 runs 14 residues. V was pared by 6 bases and J by 2 bases, with 7 bases of the junction left unmatched. CDR3 sequence: CSVSRDRGTYEQYF. The CDR3 DNA follows: TGCAGCGTAAGCCGGGACAGGGGAACCTACGAGCAGTACTTC.

In this sample, this clonotype turned up a few times. V gene TRBV15 combines with J gene TRBJ2-3; 8 bases are shared with TRBD2. The junction had 6 bases not matched to a gene; V was cut back by 0 bases and J by 4 bases. Looked up from germline, CDR1 is LNHNV and CDR2 is YYDKDF (reference sequence). The CDR3 has 16 residues. DNA for the CDR3: TGTGCCACCAGCAGAGATCGCGGGGGGTTAGCAGATACGCAGTATTTT. It translates to CATSRDRGGLADTQYF.

In its sample, this clonotype was seen a few times. This chain connects TRBV11-3 to TRBJ2-3; D is undetermined. There are 12 residues in the CDR3. V gave up 1 base and J gave up 6 bases, with 5 bases separating them. Germline V gene lookup returns CDR1 SGHNT and CDR2 YENEEA. The CDR3 DNA is TGTGCCAGCAGCTTAGGTGGGGATACGCAGTATTTT. Translated, it gives CASSLGGDTQYF.

This clonotype was seen a few times. The CDR3, as DNA: TGTGCCAGCAGAAGACTAGCGGGGGGGCCTAGTGAGCAGTTCTTC. Protein: CASRRLAGGPSEQFF. This rearrangement joins TRBV6-1 to TRBJ2-1, with 14 bases that match TRBD2. This CDR3 region has 15 residues. V gave up 6 bases and J gave up 9 bases; unmatched junction bases: 7. In germline, CDR1 is MNHNS, CDR2 SASEGT.

The gene calls are TRBV7-2 and TRBJ1-1; 8 nucleotides line up with TRBD1. Per the germline V gene, CDR1 is SGHTA and CDR2 is FQGNSA. With 4 bases clipped from V and 9 bases from J, the junction kept 10 bases outside the gene matches. The CDR3 sequence is 14 residues long. CDR3 sequence reads: CASSSNQGAAKAFF. CDR3 nucleotides: TGTGCCAGCAGCTCGAACCAGGGGGCAGCGAAAGCTTTCTTT. The variable domain in full, completed from reference TRBV7-2 and TRBJ1-1, reads GAGVSQSPSNKVTEKGKDVELRCDPISGHTALYWYRQSLGQGLEFLIYFQGNSAPDKSGLPSDRFSAERTGGSVSTLTIQRTQQEDSAVYLCASSSNQGAAKAFFGQGTRLTVV.

V usage is TRBV2 and J usage is TRBJ1-5; D is possibly TRBD1 (6 bases). CDR3 length: 17 amino acids. Trimming removed 5 bases at V and 0 bases at J, with 17 bases between. Germline assignment: CDR1 SNHLY and CDR2 FYNNEI. CDR3 in amino acids: CASSKTGSVYSNQPQHF. Written as DNA, the CDR3 is TGTGCCAGCAGTAAAACAGGGTCGGTTTATAGCAATCAGCCCCAGCATTTT.

This clonotype was seen a few times. The V gene is TRBV20-1, the J gene TRBJ1-5; 8 bases are a match to TRBD1. Germline lookup yields CDR1 DFQATT and CDR2 SNEGSKA (reference sequence). The CDR3 covers 16 residues. The J segment lost 4 bases and the V segment lost 3 bases, leaving 11 bases of the junction unmatched. This CDR3 is CSASIRGQEGNQPQHF. Written as DNA, the CDR3 is TGCAGTGCTAGTATTAGGGGACAGGAGGGTAATCAGCCCCAGCATTTT.

In the case of this clonotype: The junction does not match germline at one end; this may be a read error. The rearrangement links TRBV7-9 to TRBJ2-7, with TRBD1 identical over 7 bases. This CDR3 comprises 17 residues. Germline CDR1 reads SEHNR; CDR2 reads FQNEAQ (reference sequence). CDR3 DNA sequence: TGTGCCAGCAGTTCTCTCGATACCCGGGACAGTCCTTACGAGCAGTGCTTC. Translation: CASSSLDTRDSPYEQCF.

This chain joins TRBV5-6 and TRBJ1-1; 7 bases line up with TRBD1. V lost 0 bases to trimming and J lost 8 bases; unmatched junction nucleotides: 4. Germline CDR1 reads SGHDT; CDR2 reads YYEEEE. This CDR3 contains 13 residues. CDR3 in DNA: TGTGCCAGCAGCTTGGAGGGGGCTAGAGAAGCTTTCTTT. This encodes CASSLEGAREAFF.

This chain joins TRBV20-1 and TRBJ2-1; the match to TRBD2 covers 9 bases. V trimming: 6 bases; J trimming: 4 bases; junction bases outside the gene matches: 7. Germline CDR1 DFQATT, CDR2 SNEGSKA (reference sequence). The CDR3 has 14 residues. This CDR3 is CSAARTSVYNEQFF. CDR3 in DNA: TGCAGTGCCGCACGGACTAGCGTGTACAATGAGCAGTTCTTC.

The rearrangement links TRBV19 to TRBJ2-4; possibly TRBD1 for D (6 bases). The V gene lost 1 base and the J gene lost 6 bases, with 16 bases spanning the gap. The CDR3 runs to 16 residues. In germline, CDR1 is LNHDA, CDR2 SQIVND (reference sequence). In DNA form, the CDR3 reads TGTGCCAGTAGTATAGGAGGCAGGGGTGTTGCAAACATTCAGTACTTC. As protein: CASSIGGRGVANIQYF.

The chain uses TRBV5-6 and TRBJ1-4; D gene unclear. Trimming cost V 4 bases and J 7 bases, with 14 bases left between them. The CDR3 is 14 residues long. Germline V gene data show CDR1 as SGHDT and CDR2 as YYEEEE. The CDR3: CASSAQRDGEKLFF. The CDR3 nucleotides read TGTGCCAGCAGCGCACAAAGGGATGGTGAAAAACTGTTTTTT.

As regards this clonotype: With a much larger clone just one base away, this may be a read error. This sequence joins TRBV20-1 and TRBJ1-1; D call uncertain. V was cut by 2 bases and J by 4 bases, with 14 bases left in between. The CDR3 has 14 residues. Germline V gene sequence: CDR1 DFQATT, CDR2 SNEGSKA (reference sequence). Here the CDR3 reads CSARNLALSTEAFF. CDR3 coding DNA: TGCAGTGCTAGAAATCTAGCCTTGAGCACTGAAGCTTTCTTT.